The 5 T cell receptor beta chains presented below share a single source sample, sequenced in a study of T cell responses to AZD1222 COVID-19 vaccine. Profiled with immunoSEQ multiplex PCR; TCRdb holds only in-frame clones, not every one. The sample carries about 180,000 clones, about 91% recorded once. The sample consisted of peripheral blood, taken on day 0 of AZD1222 vaccination. The receptors originated from an adult in good health.

The chain recombines TRBV11-1 with TRBJ2-2, with D possibly TRBD2 on 6 matching bases. Germline V CDR1 and CDR2: SGHAT, FQDESV (reference sequence). Trimming pared 5 bases from V and 5 bases from J, leaving 12 bases between. CDR3 size: 14 residues. DNA of the CDR3: TGTGCCAGCAGCCAGGCTCGGGGGACCGGGGAGCTGTTTTTT. It specifies CASSQARGTGELFF.

The chain employs TRBV11-3 and TRBJ2-3; 9 bases are a match to TRBD2. This CDR3 spans 16 amino acids. From germline, CDR1 is SGHNT and CDR2 YENEEA. Trimming at V came to 5 bases and at J to 0 bases, leaving 6 bases not matched to a gene. Here the CDR3 DNA reads TGTGCCAGCAGCCAGAGGCTAGCGGGGAGCACAGATACGCAGTATTTT. This gives the protein CASSQRLAGSTDTQYF.

The gene calls are TRBV27 and TRBJ2-3; 7 bases agree with TRBD2. CDR3 length equals 14 residues. V shed 2 bases and J 8 bases; nucleotides not matched to a gene: 7. From germline, CDR1 is MNHEY and CDR2 SMNVEV (reference sequence). CDR3 bases: TGTGCCAGCAGTTTAAATGGGGGGGTAGGTACGCAGTATTTT. Translation: CASSLNGGVGTQYF.

The genes are TRBV30 and TRBJ1-2, with no clear D. This CDR3 has 15 residues. In germline, CDR1 is GTSNPN, CDR2 SVGIG (reference sequence). Trimming took off 0 bases at V and 4 bases at J, with 15 bases between the two ends. CDR3 amino acids: CAWSVGSPRIYGYTF. Written as DNA, the CDR3 is TGTGCCTGGAGTGTAGGTTCACCCAGGATCTATGGCTACACCTTC. Using reference TRBV30 and TRBJ1-2 for the parts outside the CDR3, the full variable domain is SQTIHQWPATLVQPVGSPLSLECTVEGTSNPNLYWYRQAAGRGLQLLFYSVGIGQISSEVPQNLSASRPQDRQFILSSKKLLLSDSGFYLCAWSVGSPRIYGYTFGSGTRLTVV.

The CDR3 loop reads CASSLVRDATEAFF. CDR3 in DNA: TGTGCCAGCAGCTTAGTCAGGGATGCCACTGAAGCTTTCTTT. The rearrangement joins TRBV7-9 to TRBJ1-1; D is possibly TRBD1 (5 bases). The CDR3 is 14 amino acids. The germline CDR1 and CDR2 sequences are SEHNR and FQNEAQ (reference sequence). The V and J ends lost 1 base and 4 bases respectively, with 10 bases between them.